This T cell receptor (beta chain) came from a study of tumor-infiltrating lymphocytes in localized non-small cell lung cancer. Study-wide points: TCR sequencing covered a subset of patients with enough tissue.

Worth noting for this clone: Its antigen is not known.

Germline assignment: CDR1 MDHEN and CDR2 SYDVKM. V was clipped by 2 bases and J by 1 base, with 20 bases between them. The CDR3 has 18 amino acids. Some clones are missing from TCRdb's copy, which holds only in-frame ones; the method was immunoSEQ multiplex PCR. The sample lists fewer than 20,000 clones, roughly 80% occurring once. The sample was lung tumor tissue. J is TRBJ1-2 and V is TRBV28; D is ambiguous. The receptor's source is a human donor with non-small cell lung cancer. In DNA form, the CDR3 reads TGTGCCAGCAGTTTAAGGCGTTGGGCACCCGAAGGTAACTATGGCTACACCTTC. Residues: CASSLRRWAPEGNYGYTF.